This TCR beta chain was documented in a study of graft-versus-host responses after intestinal transplantation. Study overall: Multivisceral, liver-intestinal, or isolated intestinal transplants were performed in recipients. Recipients across the board were started on anti-thymocyte globulin induction, then kept on tacrolimus and steroids for about 3 years. Broader study findings: The study found high graft-versus-host to host-versus-graft clonal ratios in allografts of patients with graft-donor T cell macrochimerism. There were GvH clones found in recipient marrow, and some of them appeared first in ileum or blood.

TCRdb keeps only in-frame clones here, not all; method: immunoSEQ multiplex PCR. The sample has 9,500 to 15,000 clones; roughly 93% are singletons. Details on this clone: What it recognizes is unknown.

Source: PBMCs, taken around 110 days after intestinal transplant. The source is a human patient who received an intestinal transplant, so some T cells may come from the graft donor.

The CDR3: CASTGTGVTSYCFF. The CDR3 coding sequence is TGTGCCAGCACAGGGACAGGGGTGACTAGCTACTGTTTCTTC. The chain combines TRBV2 with TRBJ2-1; 10 bases align to TRBD1. Germline lookup yields CDR1 SNHLY and CDR2 FYNNEI. Losses at the gene ends were 7 bases for V and 16 bases for J; bases not matched to a gene: 16. The length of the CDR3 is 14 residues.